Listed below are T cell receptor beta chains from one sample, sequenced in a study of cytomegalovirus exposure and HLA in healthy donors. The table came from immunoSEQ multiplex PCR; TCRdb's copy has only in-frame clones and leaves some out. The sample's table shows about 37,000 clones. Sequenced: PBMCs. The receptors originated from a human donor in good health. CDR3s include the opening cysteine and the closing phenylalanine or tryptophan. D genes are given only for firm matches.

J	V	D	CDR3	DNA
TRBJ2-7	TRBV29-1	-	CSVEERAGYEQYF	TGCAGCGTTGAAGAAAGGGCGGGGTACGAGCAGTACTTC
TRBJ1-5	TRBV4-1	-	CASTGEGPDRGGSQPQHF	TGCGCCAGCACCGGAGAGGGGCCCGACAGAGGGGGAAGTCAGCCCCAGCATTTT
TRBJ2-2	TRBV6-1	-	CASTQGQANTGELFF	TGTGCCAGCACCCAGGGGCAGGCGAACACCGGGGAGCTGTTTTTT
TRBJ2-3	TRBV7-9	TRBD2	CASSPSGGSTDTQYF	TGTGCCAGCAGCCCAAGCGGGGGGAGCACAGATACGCAGTATTTT
TRBJ2-7	TRBV7-8	-	CASSQWTVSGEQYF	TGTGCCAGCAGCCAATGGACAGTTTCGGGTGAGCAGTACTTC
TRBJ1-1	TRBV18	-	CASSPLDSTNTEAFF	TGTGCCAGCTCACCACTCGACAGTACCAACACTGAAGCTTTCTTT
TRBJ2-7	TRBV19	-	CASSISVGGYEQYF	TGTGCCAGTAGTATAAGTGTAGGAGGCTACGAGCAGTACTTC
TRBJ2-7	TRBV30	TRBD1	CAWGTGGVAYEQYF	TGTGCCTGGGGGACAGGGGGCGTGGCCTACGAGCAGTACTTC
TRBJ1-5	TRBV7-8	-	CASTPGRTSNQPQHF	TGTGCCAGCACGCCGGGGAGGACTAGCAATCAGCCCCAGCATTTT
TRBJ1-5	TRBV5-6	-	CASSLAGYGSNQPQHF	TGTGCCAGCAGCTTGGCGGGTTACGGAAGCAATCAGCCCCAGCATTTT
TRBJ1-6	TRBV6-1	-	CASSGTYNSPLHF	TGTGCCAGCAGTGGCACTTATAATTCACCCCTACACTTT